These 21 T cell receptor beta chains were sequenced from one sample in a study of graft-versus-host responses after intestinal transplantation. Their cognate antigens are unknown. The assay was immunoSEQ multiplex PCR, and TCRdb's table has in-frame clones only and misses some. The sample lists fewer than 95,000 clones, over 90% seen once, with more than 0.15% in the top ten. Source: unstimulated CD4+ T cells sorted from spleen or lymph node cells, taken before transplant. Every receptor here comes from a human donor who was the organ donor for an intestinal transplant.

The chain joins TRBV7-2 to TRBJ1-3; unclear D gene. Trimming removed 1 base from V and 2 bases from J, with 9 bases in between. The CDR3 is made up of 15 amino acids. In germline, CDR1 is SGHTA, CDR2 FQGNSA. CDR3 DNA sequence: TGTGCCAGCAGCTTAGGGGGTAATACTGGAAACACCATATATTTT. As protein: CASSLGGNTGNTIYF.

This clone was detected only once. V is TRBV11-3 and J is TRBJ1-6; TRBD1 agrees at 7 bases. The V segment lost 5 bases and the J segment 8 bases; nucleotides outside the gene matches: 3. Germline V CDR1 and CDR2: SGHNT, YENEEA. This CDR3 has 13 amino acids. In DNA, the CDR3 is TGTGCCAGCAGCCTTGACAGGGATTCACCCCTCCACTTT. This sequence encodes CASSLDRDSPLHF. Combining the CDR3 with reference TRBV11-3 and TRBJ1-6 gives the whole variable domain EAGVVQSPRYKIIEKKQPVAFWCNPISGHNTLYWYLQNLGQGPELLIRYENEEAVDDSQLPKDRFSAERLKGVDSTLKIQPAELGDSAVYLCASSLDRDSPLHFGNGTRLTVT.

The chain recombines TRBV5-1 with TRBJ2-5; 11 nucleotides align to TRBD2. The ends lost 0 bases at V and 5 bases at J; junction bases unmatched: 6. The CDR3 runs 16 residues. Germline V CDR1 and CDR2: SGHRS, YFSETQ. The CDR3 DNA follows: TGCGCCAGCAGCTTGGCTACTAGCGGGGGTTTTGAGACCCAGTACTTC. It codes for CASSLATSGGFETQYF.

This chain links TRBV19 with TRBJ2-6; TRBD1 might be the D (5 bases). CDR3 size: 14 residues. With 4 bases removed from V and 4 bases from J, the gap between germline ends came to 8 bases. Per the germline V gene, CDR1 is LNHDA and CDR2 is SQIVND (reference sequence). For the CDR3, the DNA is TGTGCCAGTAGTACGTCAGGGGGGGCCAACGTCCTGACTTTC. Amino acid sequence: CASSTSGGANVLTF. Drawing the rest from reference TRBV19 and TRBJ2-6, the complete variable domain is DGGITQSPKYLFRKEGQNVTLSCEQNLNHDAMYWYRQDPGQGLRLIYYSQIVNDFQKGDIAEGYSVSREKKESFPLTVTSAQKNPTAFYLCASSTSGGANVLTFGAGSRLTVL.

In nucleotides, the CDR3 is TGCGCCAGCAGCCAAGATTACCCGGGCTCTAACATTCAGTACTTC. Translating gives CASSQDYPGSNIQYF. The chain employs TRBV4-1 and TRBJ2-4, with no clear D. Germline V gene lookup returns CDR1 MGHRA and CDR2 YSYEKL. This CDR3 comprises 15 residues. Trimming took 0 bases from V and 7 from J, leaving 13 bases between them.

The gene calls are TRBV6-5 and TRBJ2-7; a weak D match, TRBD1 (6 bases). V dropped 5 bases and J dropped 5 bases, with 19 bases sitting between them. Germline CDR1 and CDR2: MNHEY and SVGAGI. This CDR3 is built from 15 residues. CDR3 DNA: TGTGCCAGCAGTCCCCCGGGCTCACAGGGCAACGAGCAGTACTTC. It specifies CASSPPGSQGNEQYF.

The V gene is TRBV5-4, the J gene TRBJ2-4; TRBD2 aligns across 8 bases. Germline CDR1 SGHNT, CDR2 YYREEE (reference sequence). The trim removed 0 bases at V and 8 bases at J, leaving 7 bases unmatched. This CDR3 is built from 15 residues. The CDR3 here is CASSLAGGSVDIQYF. In nucleotides, the CDR3 is TGTGCCAGCAGCTTGGCGGGGGGGAGTGTAGACATTCAGTACTTC.

This clone was detected only a few times. V is TRBV6-5 and J is TRBJ2-7; no firm D call. There are 14 residues in the CDR3. The ends were cut back, 6 bases at V and 2 bases at J, with 14 bases in the middle. Germline V gene data show CDR1 as MNHEY and CDR2 as SVGAGI. CDR3: CASSPITLAYEQYF. In DNA, the CDR3 is TGTGCCAGCAGCCCTATTACACTGGCCTACGAGCAGTACTTC.

This rearrangement joins TRBV9 to TRBJ2-5, with D uncertain. The J call may be faulty, since TRBJ2-7 better matches the DNA end. There are 14 residues in the CDR3. Germline V gene data show CDR1 as SGDLS and CDR2 as YYNGEE. The CDR3 spells CASSVGAPFYEQYF. The DNA for the CDR3 is TGTGCCAGCAGCGTAGGTGCCCCTTTCTACGAGCAGTACTTC.

The chain has TRBV6-5 and TRBJ1-6; TRBD1 agrees at 10 bases. The V gene end was trimmed by 4 bases and the J gene end by 7 bases; junction bases not matched to a gene: 4. The CDR3 length is 15 residues. Germline V gives CDR1 MNHEY, CDR2 SVGAGI. The CDR3 DNA is TGTGCCAGCAGTTGGGGGGACAGGGGAAATTCACCCCTCCACTTT. Residues: CASSWGDRGNSPLHF.

This chain joins TRBV15 and TRBJ2-3; 14 bases map to TRBD2. From germline, CDR1 is LNHNV and CDR2 YYDKDF (reference sequence). The CDR3 covers 17 residues. After removal of 2 bases from V and 7 bases from J, the junction contained 8 bases not matched to a gene. The CDR3 nucleotides read TGTGCCACCAGCAGAACGCGGACTAGCGGGGGGAAAAATACGCAGTATTTT. It codes for CATSRTRTSGGKNTQYF.

The rearrangement links TRBV6-6 to TRBJ1-6, with a weak D call TRBD1 (6 bases). This CDR3 has 13 amino acids. The germline V and J ends were trimmed by 4 bases and 8 bases, with 9 bases remaining between them. Germline assignment: CDR1 MNHNY and CDR2 SVGAGI (reference sequence). CDR3 residues: CASSSGQYSPLHF. The CDR3 DNA sequence: TGTGCCAGCAGTTCCGGACAGTATTCACCCCTCCACTTT.

This chain connects TRBV6-1 to TRBJ1-5; tentative D call: TRBD1 (5 bases). The CDR3 totals 15 residues. Germline V CDR1 and CDR2: MNHNS, SASEGT. The ends were cut back, 4 bases at V and 7 bases at J, with 17 bases in the middle. The CDR3 nucleotides read TGTGCCAGCAGTGGCACCGGGACCTGGGGGCAGCCCCAGCATTTT. It codes for CASSGTGTWGQPQHF.

The chain's CDR3 is CASSRGRDRETQYF. CDR3 coding DNA: TGTGCCAGCAGCCGAGGCAGGGACCGCGAGACCCAGTACTTC. The chain couples TRBV7-2 to TRBJ2-5, with D possibly called TRBD1 or TRBD2 (5 bases each). Deletions cut 5 bases from V and 5 bases from J, with 15 bases between. This CDR3 has 14 residues. The germline V gene encodes CDR1 SGHTA and CDR2 FQGNSA. Looking up the rest from reference TRBV7-2 and TRBJ2-5 gives the full variable domain: GAGVSQSPSNKVTEKGKDVELRCDPISGHTALYWYRQSLGQGLEFLIYFQGNSAPDKSGLPSDRFSAERTGGSVSTLTIQRTQQEDSAVYLCASSRGRDRETQYFGPGTRLLVL.

The chain recombines TRBV5-6 with TRBJ2-7; D remains ambiguous. From germline, CDR1 is SGHDT and CDR2 YYEEEE. This CDR3 has 15 residues. The V end lost 4 bases, the J end lost 2 bases, and 16 bases lay between the germline ends. CDR3 nucleotides: TGTGCCAGCAGCCTAACGGACGGCAAAGCCTACGAGCAGTACTTC. Its translation: CASSLTDGKAYEQYF.

This clone was seen once. The CDR3 nucleotides are TGTGCCAGCTCACCGGGGGGACACTTTAATGAAAAACTGTTTTTT. The encoded protein is CASSPGGHFNEKLFF. V gene TRBV18 combines with J gene TRBJ1-4; a weak D match, TRBD1 (6 bases). Germline CDR1 and CDR2: KGHSH and LQKENI. Deletions cut 3 bases from V and 4 bases from J, with 12 bases between. The CDR3 covers 15 residues.

The genes are TRBV5-1 and TRBJ1-1, with TRBD1 matching over 7 bases. The CDR3 has 16 amino acids. V gave up 0 bases and J gave up 3 bases; unmatched junction bases: 8. Germline CDR1 reads SGHRS; CDR2 reads YFSETQ. DNA of the CDR3: TGCGCCAGCAGCTTGGCTTGGCAGGGGGTGGACACTGAAGCTTTCTTT. This translates into CASSLAWQGVDTEAFF. Full variable domain (remainder filled in from reference TRBV5-1 and TRBJ1-1): KAGVTQTPRYLIKTRGQQVTLSCSPISGHRSVSWYQQTPGQGLQFLFEYFSETQRNKGNFPGRFSGRQFSNSRSEMNVSTLELGDSALYLCASSLAWQGVDTEAFFGQGTRLTVV.

J is TRBJ2-4 and V is TRBV6-6, with TRBD2 matching 8 bases. The CDR3 totals 11 residues. V was clipped by 8 bases and J by 8 bases; unmatched bases: 2. Germline CDR1 reads MNHNY; CDR2 reads SVGAGI (reference sequence). CDR3 nucleotides: TGTGCCAGCGTCGGGAGGGACATTCAGTACTTC. This gives the protein CASVGRDIQYF.

The V gene is TRBV5-1, the J gene TRBJ2-7; D possibly matches TRBD1 or TRBD2 (5 bases each). The germline gives CDR1 SGHRS, CDR2 YFSETQ. This CDR3 is 15 amino acids long. V lost 5 bases and J 2 bases, leaving 17 bases between the germline ends. The CDR3 DNA sequence: TGCGCCAGCAGTACAATCCCGGGACCTGCCTACGAGCAGTACTTC. Translation gives CASSTIPGPAYEQYF.

The V call is TRBV6-4, the J call TRBJ2-7, with D perhaps TRBD2 (6 bases). Germline assignment: CDR1 MRHNA and CDR2 SNTAGT. The CDR3 runs to 16 residues. Between the trimmed V and J ends, which lost 0 bases and 3 bases, there was a span of 15 bases. CDR3 in amino acids: CASSDSRAGRFYEQYF. CDR3 sequence (DNA): TGTGCCAGCAGTGACTCCCGAGCGGGCCGGTTCTACGAGCAGTACTTC.

The rearrangement joins TRBV6-1 to TRBJ1-4; D perhaps matches TRBD1 (5 bases). Trimming took off 2 bases at V and 4 bases at J, with 17 bases between the two ends. The CDR3 is 17 residues long. Germline V lookup: CDR1 MNHNS, CDR2 SASEGT. The CDR3 DNA follows: TGTGCCAGCAGTGAAAGGTCTGGGGGTGCGGGTAATGAAAAACTGTTTTTT. Its protein product is CASSERSGGAGNEKLFF.